These 11 T cell receptor beta chains share one sample of origin, sequenced in a study of blood T cell repertoires in COVID-19 (dated by TCRdb to about 2020). The receptor library was made with the immunoSEQ multiplex PCR assay. TCRdb's version of the immuneACCESS table is confined to in-frame rearrangements and falls short of the full clone set. An unresolved V gene accounts for under half of the shortfall where checked; the remainder is of unknown origin. The sample table lists hundreds of thousands of clones, about 88% of them with a count of one. The biggest ten clones account for 9.5% of the sample. The specimen sequenced was PBMCs or T cells enriched from blood (not recorded which). These receptors came from a middle-aged woman who had recovered from COVID-19.

The chain links TRBV19 to TRBJ1-2; D is possibly TRBD1 (5 bases). V lost 6 bases and J 4 bases, leaving 21 bases between the germline ends. The CDR3 is made up of 16 amino acids. Looked up from germline, CDR1 is LNHDA and CDR2 is SQIVND (reference sequence). CDR3 loop: CASSQNGEGAGYGYTF. DNA for the CDR3: TGTGCCAGTAGCCAAAATGGGGAAGGGGCAGGCTATGGCTACACCTTC.

The rearrangement joins TRBV11-2 to TRBJ2-7; 8 bases are a match to TRBD1. Germline V gives CDR1 SGHAT, CDR2 FQNNGV. J lost 5 bases, V lost 1 base, and 10 bases had no gene match. The CDR3 spans 16 residues. The CDR3 is CASSLVGGQGTDEQYF. The CDR3, as DNA: TGTGCCAGCAGCTTAGTTGGAGGACAGGGAACGGACGAGCAGTACTTC.

J is TRBJ2-3 and V is TRBV30; 11 bases are a match to TRBD2. The J segment lost 5 bases and the V segment lost 5 bases, leaving 3 bases of the junction unmatched. CDR3 length: 13 residues. Germline CDR1 reads GTSNPN; CDR2 reads SVGIG (reference sequence). CDR3: CAWSSGGRDTQYF. The DNA for the CDR3 is TGTGCCTGGTCTAGCGGGGGGCGAGATACGCAGTATTTT. Full variable domain (rest looked up from reference TRBV30 and TRBJ2-3): SQTIHQWPATLVQPVGSPLSLECTVEGTSNPNLYWYRQAAGRGLQLLFYSVGIGQISSEVPQNLSASRPQDRQFILSSKKLLLSDSGFYLCAWSSGGRDTQYFGPGTRLTVL.

The table lists this clone with a few counts. The chain is built from TRBV29-1 and TRBJ2-5, with 8 bases fitting TRBD1. There are 12 residues in the CDR3. Trimming removed 7 bases from V and 4 bases from J; junction bases left unmatched: 5. Germline-derived CDR1 and CDR2 are SQVTM and ANQGSEA. The DNA of the CDR3 is TGCAGCGCCAGACAGGGGAGAGAGACCCAGTACTTC. Its protein is CSARQGRETQYF.

This chain links TRBV15 with TRBJ1-3, with D uncertain. This CDR3 is 15 amino acids long. The ends were cut back, 0 bases at V and 4 bases at J, with 10 bases in the middle. The germline V gene encodes CDR1 LNHNV and CDR2 YYDKDF (reference sequence). The CDR3 here is CATSRDRATGNTIYF. The CDR3 DNA reads TGTGCCACCAGCAGAGATCGCGCTACCGGAAACACCATATATTTT.

The V and J genes are TRBV10-3 and TRBJ2-1; 8 bases fit TRBD2. The CDR3 totals 16 residues. The germline V gene has CDR1 ENHRY and CDR2 SYGVKD. Trimming at V came to 1 base and at J to 1 base, leaving 3 bases not matched to a gene. DNA of the CDR3: TGTGCCATCAGTGAGTGGAGCGGGAGTTCCTACAATGAGCAGTTCTTC. It specifies CAISEWSGSSYNEQFF.

In this sample, this clone turned up a few times. This chain uses TRBV11-2 with TRBJ1-4, with D perhaps TRBD1 (6 bases). The CDR3 is 13 residues long. Germline assignment: CDR1 SGHAT and CDR2 FQNNGV. V dropped 5 bases and J dropped 6 bases, with 10 bases sitting between them. The CDR3 loop reads CASSLGTHEKLFF. The CDR3 region has the DNA TGTGCCAGCAGCCTCGGGACACATGAAAAACTGTTTTTT.

This rearrangement joins TRBV10-3 to TRBJ1-2, with 8 nucleotides matching TRBD1. CDR1 and CDR2 from the germline V gene are ENHRY and SYGVKD. The CDR3 covers 15 residues. With 2 bases clipped from V and 4 bases from J, the junction kept 6 bases outside the gene matches. The CDR3 region is CAISEGQGISYGYTF. DNA for the CDR3: TGTGCCATCAGTGAGGGACAGGGAATAAGCTATGGCTACACCTTC.

This clone was observed a single time. This chain uses TRBV6-2 or TRBV6-3 with TRBJ2-7; 10 positions agree with TRBD1. V dropped 5 bases and J dropped 5; count of bases not matched to a gene: 9. The CDR3 is 15 amino acids. Germline-derived CDR1 and CDR2 are MNHEY and SVGEGT. CDR3 sequence reads: CASSSPGQGKNEQYF. As DNA, the CDR3 is TGTGCCAGCAGTAGTCCGGGACAGGGGAAGAACGAGCAGTACTTC.

A word on this clone: This same CDR3 is encoded by further DNA sequences in the sample. The J gene is TRBJ2-7, the V gene TRBV19, with D possibly matching TRBD2 (5 bases). The germline V gene has CDR1 LNHDA and CDR2 SQIVND (reference sequence). Trimming stripped 9 bases from V and 0 bases from J, with 12 bases between. The CDR3 length is 13 residues. The CDR3, as DNA: TGTGCCAGCTCCGCGGGCGCCTCCTACGAGCAGTACTTC. This encodes CASSAGASYEQYF.

This chain links TRBV11-2 with TRBJ2-7; tentatively, D is TRBD2 (6 bases). CDR1 is SGHAT, CDR2 FQNNGV, per germline. The V gene lost 2 bases and the J gene lost 3 bases, with 20 bases spanning the gap. The CDR3 is 17 residues long. CDR3 in DNA: TGTGCCAGCAGCTTATTTGGGGGAGGACGATATAACTACGAGCAGTACTTC. This encodes CASSLFGGGRYNYEQYF. The full variable domain, with the rest looked up from reference TRBV11-2 and TRBJ2-7, is EAGVAQSPRYKIIEKRQSVAFWCNPISGHATLYWYQQILGQGPKLLIQFQNNGVVDDSQLPKDRFSAERLKGVDSTLKIQPAKLEDSAVYLCASSLFGGGRYNYEQYFGPGTRLTVT.